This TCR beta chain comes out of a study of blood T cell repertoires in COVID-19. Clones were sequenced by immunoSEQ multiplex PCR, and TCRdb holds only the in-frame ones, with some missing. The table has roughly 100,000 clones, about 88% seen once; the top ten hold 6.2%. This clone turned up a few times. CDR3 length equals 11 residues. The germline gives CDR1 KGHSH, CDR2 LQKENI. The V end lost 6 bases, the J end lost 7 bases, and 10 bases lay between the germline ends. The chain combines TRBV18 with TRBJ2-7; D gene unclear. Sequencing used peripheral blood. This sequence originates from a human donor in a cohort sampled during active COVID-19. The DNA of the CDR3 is TGTGCCAGCTCGGTCGGGTGGGAGCAGTACTTC. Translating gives CASSVGWEQYF.